These 24 T cell receptor beta chains originate from one sample sequenced in a study of human CD8 memory T cell subsets. UMI-labeled 5' RACE produced the TCR beta libraries. Using the 5' RACE reads, TCRdb records one entry per CDR3 protein without DNA. Recorded for this sample: about 11,000 distinct CDR3 sequences. The specimen sequenced was CD8+ stem-like memory T cells (TSCM and TCM) sorted from PBMCs. Subset noted: stem-like memory CD8 T cells (TSTEM), CCR7+ PD-1- TIGIT-. These receptors all stem from a human donor in good health.

The J gene is TRBJ2-2, the V gene TRBV15; checking the TCRdb D call of TRBD2 is not possible without DNA. This CDR3 region has 16 residues. Germline-derived CDR1 and CDR2 are LNHNV and YYDKDF (reference sequence). The CDR3 spells CATSRGASSNTGELFF.

The chain couples TRBV12-3 or TRBV12-4 to TRBJ1-1; the TRBD1 assignment by TCRdb is unverifiable without DNA. The CDR3 extends over 15 amino acids. The CDR3 sequence: CASSPDRGVNTEAFF.

The rearrangement links TRBV27 to TRBJ1-4; TCRdb gives TRBD1 as the D gene, but with no DNA this cannot be confirmed. There are 15 residues in the CDR3. CDR1 MNHEY and CDR2 SMNVEV come from the germline V gene (reference sequence). Here the CDR3 reads CASSMGQGLGEKLFF.

The chain joins TRBV4-2 to TRBJ2-7; TCRdb selects TRBD2, and the lack of DNA leaves this call unchecked. The CDR3 runs 16 residues. CDR1 LGHNA and CDR2 YNFKEQ come from the germline V gene. The CDR3 sequence is CASSQDDKSSGYEQYF.

The rearrangement joins TRBV11-2 to TRBJ2-2; TCRdb calls TRBD1, which cannot be checked without DNA. From germline, CDR1 is SGHAT and CDR2 FQNNGV. This CDR3 is 16 amino acids long. The CDR3 here is CASSFPYGGNTGELFF. The complete variable domain, with remaining parts taken from reference TRBV11-2 and TRBJ2-2, reads EAGVAQSPRYKIIEKRQSVAFWCNPISGHATLYWYQQILGQGPKLLIQFQNNGVVDDSQLPKDRFSAERLKGVDSTLKIQPAKLEDSAVYLCASSFPYGGNTGELFFGEGSRLTVL.

The V and J genes are TRBV14 and TRBJ2-3; TCRdb designates TRBD1, a call that cannot be tested without DNA. The germline CDR1 and CDR2 sequences are SGHDN and FVKESK. The CDR3 has 14 residues. CDR3 protein: CASSYGGQLDTQYF. The full variable domain, its missing parts supplied by reference TRBV14 and TRBJ2-3, is EAGVTQFPSHSVIEKGQTVTLRCDPISGHDNLYWYRRVMGKEIKFLLHFVKESKQDESGMPNNRFLAERTGGTYSTLKVQPAELEDSGVYFCASSYGGQLDTQYFGPGTRLTVL.

The CDR3 loop reads CSVAPAGTEKNEQFF. J is TRBJ2-1 and V is TRBV29-1; TCRdb proposes TRBD1, but this gene call is untestable without DNA. The CDR3 is made up of 15 amino acids. In germline, CDR1 is SQVTM, CDR2 ANQGSEA.

The chain carries TRBV6-6 and TRBJ2-1; TCRdb indicates TRBD2, and absent DNA this call remains unverified. The germline V gene encodes CDR1 MNHNY and CDR2 SVGAGI (reference sequence). The CDR3 extends over 14 amino acids. The CDR3 protein is CASSWTSGYNEQFF.

Measured by frequency, this clonotype is medium-sized. The chain combines TRBV6-1 with TRBJ2-5; the D call from TCRdb, TRBD2, cannot be confirmed without DNA. Germline CDR1 reads MNHNS; CDR2 reads SASEGT. The CDR3 sequence is 16 residues long. CDR3 residues: CASSELAGGPQETQYF.

The chain couples TRBV7-9 to TRBJ2-3; as DNA is missing, the TRBD1 call by TCRdb cannot be tested. Germline V CDR1 and CDR2: SEHNR, FQNEAQ (reference sequence). The CDR3 covers 13 residues. The CDR3 here is CASVQGSTDTQYF.

The V and J genes are TRBV7-9 and TRBJ2-7. This CDR3 is built from 13 residues. CDR1 is SEHNR and CDR2 is FQNEAQ in the germline V gene (reference sequence). CDR3 loop: CASSPPAYYEQYF.

V and J are TRBV27 and TRBJ1-1; TCRdb calls TRBD1, which cannot be checked without DNA. The CDR3 covers 15 residues. In germline, CDR1 is MNHEY, CDR2 SMNVEV (reference sequence). CDR3: CASSLSGWGETEAFF.

The chain has TRBV29-1 and TRBJ2-1; lacking DNA, the TRBD1 call made by TCRdb goes unchecked. Germline V gene lookup returns CDR1 SQVTM and CDR2 ANQGSEA. The CDR3 length is 12 residues. The CDR3 region is CSVPRDMDEQFF.

The chain combines TRBV11-3 with TRBJ2-7; absent DNA, TCRdb's TRBD1 call cannot be checked. The CDR3 is made up of 14 amino acids. CDR1 is SGHNT and CDR2 is YENEEA in the germline V gene. The CDR3 here is CASSSIRQKYEQYF.

The rearrangement links TRBV10-2 to TRBJ2-1; no DNA is available, so the TRBD2 call from TCRdb remains unchecked. Germline-derived CDR1 and CDR2 are WSHSY and SAAADI. The CDR3 runs to 14 residues. The CDR3 loop is CASSETSGSNEQFF.

This clonotype is identified as medium-sized from frequency. V and J are TRBV7-9 and TRBJ2-3; with no DNA, the TCRdb D assignment of TRBD2 cannot be verified. The CDR3 consists of 12 residues. Germline CDR1 reads SEHNR; CDR2 reads FQNEAQ (reference sequence). CDR3 sequence: CASLPNGDTQYF.

The gene calls are TRBV14 and TRBJ2-1. There are 13 residues in the CDR3. Germline V gene lookup returns CDR1 SGHDN and CDR2 FVKESK. The chain's CDR3 is CASSQATYNEQFF.

Frequency places this clonotype as medium-sized. The chain carries TRBV11-2 and TRBJ2-7; the D call of TRBD1 rests on TCRdb alone, since no DNA is present to check it. This CDR3 comprises 16 residues. Germline lookup yields CDR1 SGHAT and CDR2 FQNNGV. CDR3 residues: CASSLVAGDSIYEQYF.

V and J are TRBV21-1 and TRBJ2-1; the D gene TCRdb calls, TRBD2, cannot be checked with no DNA. TRBV21-1 is a recognized pseudogene. This CDR3 contains 15 residues. The CDR3 spells CASSRASGSYNEQFF.

This chain connects TRBV9 to TRBJ2-2. CDR3 length: 13 amino acids. CDR1 SGDLS and CDR2 YYNGEE come from the germline V gene. The CDR3 protein is CASSPIVTGELFF.

The chain employs TRBV24-1 and TRBJ2-3; TCRdb selects TRBD2, and the lack of DNA leaves this call unchecked. The germline V gene encodes CDR1 KGHDR and CDR2 SFDVKD. The CDR3 is 18 amino acids. Here the CDR3 reads CATSDTTGTSGPTDTQYF.

The chain's CDR3 is CASSYSVTGAFDTEAFF. V usage is TRBV6-5 and J usage is TRBJ1-1; absent DNA, TCRdb's TRBD1 call cannot be checked. CDR3 size: 17 residues. Germline V gene data show CDR1 as MNHEY and CDR2 as SVGAGI.

The CDR3: CASSLVSGLSSTDTQYF. The chain is built from TRBV7-6 and TRBJ2-3; the D call from TCRdb, TRBD2, cannot be confirmed without DNA. The CDR3 loop spans 17 amino acids. The germline gives CDR1 SGHVS, CDR2 FNYEAQ.

This chain uses TRBV28 with TRBJ2-7. Germline values: CDR1 MDHEN, CDR2 SYDVKM. The CDR3 spans 15 residues. CDR3 residues: CASSSSTLWDYEQYF.